This passage covers 20 T cell receptor beta chains from one sample sequenced in a study of T cell repertoires in cytomegalovirus infection. A single record per CDR3 protein comes from TCRdb applying MiXCR to the reads. The sample yields a few hundred thousand distinct CDR3 sequences, 40% seen once. Antigens for these TCRs are unknown. The source was cultured PBMCs, collected from culture after CMV antigen stimulation. Receptors originate from a human donor in good health (CMV status not recorded). Some clones in this sample may be carry-over from other donors' samples.

This chain joins TRBV4-3 and TRBJ2-5; 7 bases line up with TRBD2. The CDR3 extends over 16 amino acids. V trimming: 1 base; J trimming: 7 bases; junction bases outside the gene matches: 12. The V gene's germline CDR1 is LGHNA and CDR2 YSLEER. The CDR3 sequence: CASSQGSGAAIGTQYF. The CDR3 coding sequence is TGCGCCAGCAGCCAAGGGAGCGGGGCAGCGATAGGGACCCAGTACTTC.

DNA for the CDR3: TGTGCCAGCAGTTTAGTAGCTACCGAGAACACCGGGGAGCTGTTTTTT. This gives the protein CASSLVATENTGELFF. The chain employs TRBV12-3 or TRBV12-4 and TRBJ2-2, with D unclear. V shed 1 base and J shed 1 base, with 10 bases lying between them. This CDR3 contains 16 residues.

This chain links TRBV7-2 with TRBJ2-5; D might be TRBD2 (6 bases). This CDR3 is built from 14 residues. V dropped 5 bases and J dropped 3 bases, with 13 bases sitting between them. CDR1 SGHTA and CDR2 FQGNSA come from the germline V gene. CDR3 nucleotides: TGTGCCAGCAGCCGGGTCTCGGGGGAAGAGACCCAGTACTTC. Its protein product is CASSRVSGEETQYF. Full variable domain (rest looked up from reference TRBV7-2 and TRBJ2-5): GAGVSQSPSNKVTEKGKDVELRCDPISGHTALYWYRQSLGQGLEFLIYFQGNSAPDKSGLPSDRFSAERTGGSVSTLTIQRTQQEDSAVYLCASSRVSGEETQYFGPGTRLLVL.

The table lists this clonotype with a few counts. This sequence joins TRBV11-2 and TRBJ2-4, with D maybe TRBD1 (6 bases). V lost 5 bases to trimming and J lost 1 base, with 15 bases between them. The CDR3 extends over 16 amino acids. Germline-derived CDR1 and CDR2 are SGHAT and FQNNGV. The CDR3, as DNA: TGTGCCAGCAGCATACTCAGGGGTTTGGCCAAAAACATTCAGTACTTC. It yields the protein CASSILRGLAKNIQYF.

This clonotype was counted only a few times. The chain is built from TRBV7-6 and TRBJ2-3; 7 bases match TRBD2. The germline CDR1 and CDR2 sequences are SGHVS and FNYEAQ. V gave up 1 base and J gave up 2 bases; unmatched junction bases: 9. The CDR3 covers 17 residues. This CDR3 is CASSLVALADLTDTQYF. CDR3 nucleotides: TGTGCCAGCAGCTTAGTTGCGCTAGCGGACCTCACAGATACGCAGTATTTT.

This rearrangement joins TRBV28 to TRBJ2-1, with D tentatively TRBD1 (6 bases). The CDR3 sequence is 17 residues long. Germline V gene lookup returns CDR1 MDHEN and CDR2 SYDVKM. The V end lost 3 bases, the J end lost 5 bases, and 20 bases lay between the germline ends. The DNA of the CDR3 is TGTGCCAGCAGTTTCGGTTGGGACACCATTAAGAACAATGAGCAGTTCTTC. It translates to CASSFGWDTIKNNEQFF.

V and J are TRBV6-2 or TRBV6-3 and TRBJ2-2, with D possibly TRBD2 on 6 matching bases. Trimming pared 2 bases from V and 6 bases from J, leaving 16 bases between. Germline CDR1 is MNHEY and CDR2 is SVGEGT. The CDR3 is 16 residues long. The CDR3 coding sequence is TGTGCCAGCAGTTACGGCGGAGGGGATTGGCCCGGGGAGCTGTTTTTT. Its translation is CASSYGGGDWPGELFF.

J is TRBJ2-1 and V is TRBV11-3; D unresolved. Trimming cost V 3 bases and J 6 bases, with 9 bases left between them. CDR1 SGHNT and CDR2 YENEEA come from the germline V gene. The CDR3 is 13 amino acids. CDR3 in DNA: TGTGCCAGCAGCTTGAGAAACGGCAATGAGCAGTTCTTC. Amino acids: CASSLRNGNEQFF.

The rearrangement links TRBV7-2 to TRBJ2-7; 8 nucleotides align to TRBD2. The CDR3 has 14 residues. The V segment lost 3 bases and the J segment 4 bases; nucleotides outside the gene matches: 5. CDR1 SGHTA and CDR2 FQGNSA come from the germline V gene. In nucleotides, the CDR3 is TGTGCCAGCAGCTTTACCGCTAGCGGGTACGAGCAGTACTTC. It codes for CASSFTASGYEQYF. Filled out from reference TRBV7-2 and TRBJ2-7, the complete variable domain reads GAGVSQSPSNKVTEKGKDVELRCDPISGHTALYWYRQSLGQGLEFLIYFQGNSAPDKSGLPSDRFSAERTGGSVSTLTIQRTQQEDSAVYLCASSFTASGYEQYFGPGTRLTVT.

Comments on this clonotype: Being one base from a much bigger clone, this may be a read error. The rearrangement uses TRBV7-2 and TRBJ2-3; D not certain. This CDR3 comprises 15 residues. Germline V lookup: CDR1 SGHTA, CDR2 FQGNSA. Here the CDR3 reads CASSLVAVSTDTQNF. DNA for the CDR3: TGTGCCAGCAGCTTAGTGGCCGTAAGCACAGATACGCAGAATTTT.

This clonotype was seen more than once but under ten times. This chain links TRBV11-3 with TRBJ1-2; D may be TRBD1 (6 bases). The CDR3 consists of 14 residues. V dropped 8 bases and J dropped 6 bases, with 19 bases sitting between them. Germline CDR1 and CDR2: SGHNT and YENEEA. The CDR3 nucleotides are TGTGCCAGCTGGGGGCGGGGGAAAGAGAATGGCTACACCTTC. Amino acids: CASWGRGKENGYTF.

V and J are TRBV19 and TRBJ2-3, with 8 nucleotides matching TRBD2. CDR1 and CDR2 (germline): LNHDA, SQIVND (reference sequence). V was clipped by 5 bases and J by 1 base; unmatched bases: 8. The CDR3 extends over 16 amino acids. DNA for the CDR3: TGTGCCAGTAGTCCGGGGGCGCGGGGGGGCACAGATACGCAGTATTTT. Translating gives CASSPGARGGTDTQYF. The whole variable domain, remainder taken from reference TRBV19 and TRBJ2-3, is DGGITQSPKYLFRKEGQNVTLSCEQNLNHDAMYWYRQDPGQGLRLIYYSQIVNDFQKGDIAEGYSVSREKKESFPLTVTSAQKNPTAFYLCASSPGARGGTDTQYFGPGTRLTVL.

The CDR3 is CASSFGRGDTEAFF. Here the CDR3 DNA reads TGTGCCAGCAGCTTTGGCAGGGGGGACACTGAAGCTTTCTTT. The V call is TRBV7-8, the J call TRBJ1-1; 7 bases are a match to TRBD1. Per germline, CDR1 SGHVS and CDR2 FQNEAQ. This CDR3 has 14 amino acids. J was trimmed by 3 bases and V by 3 bases; bases with no gene match: 4.

The rearrangement links TRBV10-3 to TRBJ2-7, with 7 positions matching TRBD1. The junction had 5 bases not matched to a gene; V was cut back by 3 bases and J by 6 bases. The CDR3 has 13 residues. Germline CDR1 and CDR2: ENHRY and SYGVKD. In nucleotides, the CDR3 is TGTGCCATCAGTGATTTACAGGGGAGCGAGCAGTACTTC. Protein product: CAISDLQGSEQYF.

This clonotype appeared many times. This chain links TRBV7-2 with TRBJ2-5; D is perhaps TRBD2 (5 bases). Germline lookup yields CDR1 SGHTA and CDR2 FQGNSA. CDR3 length: 15 amino acids. V was cut by 5 bases and J by 0 bases, with 13 bases left in between. The DNA for the CDR3 is TGTGCCAGCAGCCTGAACCGGGATTACCAAGAGACCCAGTACTTC. This sequence encodes CASSLNRDYQETQYF.

The rearrangement uses TRBV20-1 and TRBJ1-5; D not resolved. The CDR3 is 13 residues long. Germline loops: CDR1 DFQATT, CDR2 SNEGSKA (reference sequence). Trimming shortened V by 4 bases and J by 0 bases, and 7 bases separated the two germline ends. CDR3 in DNA: TGCAGTGCTACAGATTATAGCAATCAGCCCCAGCATTTT. Protein: CSATDYSNQPQHF.

This clonotype was observed a handful of times. The V call is TRBV2, the J call TRBJ2-3, with TRBD2 as a possible D gene (6 bases). Per the germline V gene, CDR1 is SNHLY and CDR2 is FYNNEI. CDR3 size: 16 residues. The V gene lost 4 bases and the J gene lost 0 bases, with 14 bases spanning the gap. CDR3 coding DNA: TGTGCCAGCAGTGTCTTCGGCGGGGTTAGCACAGATACGCAGTATTTT. As protein: CASSVFGGVSTDTQYF.

The V call is TRBV4-1, the J call TRBJ2-4, with 7 bases lining up with TRBD2. V gave up 0 bases and J gave up 4 bases; unmatched junction bases: 12. Germline V gene data show CDR1 as MGHRA and CDR2 as YSYEKL. The CDR3 spans 18 residues. CDR3 loop: CASSQDALGLAVKNIQYF. The CDR3 DNA sequence: TGCGCCAGCAGCCAAGATGCCTTAGGTCTAGCGGTAAAAAACATTCAGTACTTC.

V and J are TRBV7-6 and TRBJ1-4; tentatively, D is TRBD1 (6 bases). The CDR3 contains 17 residues. In germline, CDR1 is SGHVS, CDR2 FNYEAQ. With 4 bases removed from V and 10 bases from J, the gap between germline ends came to 25 bases. The CDR3 region has the DNA TGTGCCAGCAGCTCGAGGACAGATTTGTTGGTCCTGGGAAAACTGTTTTTT. Encoded protein: CASSSRTDLLVLGKLFF.

This clonotype was seen a few times. J is TRBJ2-3 and V is TRBV7-7; 12 positions match TRBD2. Germline assignment: CDR1 SSHAT and CDR2 FNYEAQ (reference sequence). The CDR3 runs to 16 residues. The trim removed 4 bases at V and 2 bases at J, leaving 4 bases unmatched. The CDR3 DNA reads as TGTGCCAGCAGCTCACTAGCGGGAGGAGACACAGATACGCAGTATTTT. Translation: CASSSLAGGDTDTQYF.